Each of the 4 T cell receptor beta chains below was sequenced from the same sample in a study of T cell responses to AZD1222 COVID-19 vaccine. This table comes from immunoSEQ multiplex PCR, and its TCRdb copy is limited to in-frame clones, with some not included. The sample carries fewer than 200,000 clones, 85% to 90% recorded once. The starting material was peripheral blood, obtained 28 days after the second AZD1222 dose. All receptors come from an adult who received the AZD1222 COVID-19 vaccine.

This clone showed up just a few times. V usage is TRBV7-2 and J usage is TRBJ1-6; TRBD1 aligns across 7 bases. Germline V gives CDR1 SGHTA, CDR2 FQGNSA. This CDR3 contains 19 residues. J lost 0 bases, V lost 5 bases, and 13 bases had no gene match. The CDR3 sequence: CASSTPSNRGPSYNSPLHF. Written as DNA, the CDR3 is TGTGCCAGCAGCACCCCCTCCAACAGGGGTCCCTCCTATAATTCACCCCTCCACTTT.

V gene TRBV30 combines with J gene TRBJ1-1; 9 bases are a match to TRBD1. The germline V gene encodes CDR1 GTSNPN and CDR2 SVGIG (reference sequence). Germline trimming cut 3 bases from V and 6 bases from J; bases unmatched to any gene: 8. The CDR3 contains 14 residues. CDR3 amino acids: CAWSGQGRGSEAFF. The CDR3 DNA sequence: TGTGCCTGGAGCGGACAGGGGAGGGGGTCTGAAGCTTTCTTT.

Points on this clone: One junction end disagrees with the germline gene, perhaps due to a read error. The rearrangement uses TRBV4-1 and TRBJ1-6; D gene unclear. Germline V gene lookup returns CDR1 MGHRA and CDR2 YSYEKL. This CDR3 region has 15 residues. The CDR3 reads CASSQQNSDNSPLHF. The CDR3 bases are TGCGCCAGCAGCCAACAGAACTCCGATAATTCACCCCTCCACTTT.

This clone is medium-sized. The CDR3 bases are TGTGCCAGCAGCGGGACAGAGGACTACGAGCAGTACTTC. Translation: CASSGTEDYEQYF. The J gene is TRBJ2-7, the V gene TRBV5-4, with 7 bases fitting TRBD1. Trimming took 4 bases from V and 3 from J; bases not matched to a gene: 4. The CDR3 runs 13 residues. Germline V gene data show CDR1 as SGHNT and CDR2 as YYREEE (reference sequence).